These T cell receptor beta chains were read from a single sample in a study of blood T cell repertoires in COVID-19. Profiled with immunoSEQ multiplex PCR; TCRdb holds only in-frame clones, not every one. The table has 35,000 to 45,000 clones, more than 60% seen once. Input material: peripheral blood. These receptors all come from a woman between 65 and 79 years old with acute or convalescent COVID-19. The CDR3 runs from the conserved cysteine through the conserved F or W. Some rows have no size entry. The others give once, few or many, or a class for an expanded clone.

clone_size j_call v_call cdr3_aa
NA TRBJ2-1 TRBV5-6 CASSLNLAGVSYNEQFF
once TRBJ2-3 TRBV4-3 CASSQESRGGADTQYF
NA TRBJ2-7 TRBV4-2 CASSRRLGEVYEQYF
once TRBJ2-7 TRBV2 CASRGGFSYEQYF
NA TRBJ1-2 TRBV2 CASSDRSTASGGYTF
NA TRBJ1-6 TRBV5-6 CASSLETYDNSPLHF
NA TRBJ2-2 TRBV9 CASSAQGQIITGELFF
NA TRBJ2-7 TRBV30 CAWSGGGGYEQYF
many TRBJ2-7 TRBV6-2/TRBV6-3 CASSYLVQGLSEQYF
few TRBJ1-1 TRBV6-5 CASSYAGGREAFF
NA TRBJ2-5 TRBV5-1 CASSFSGGQETQYF
NA TRBJ2-2 TRBV27 CASSLGRLAGGGTGELFF
NA TRBJ2-5 TRBV5-1 CASSPTRDSLQETQYF
few TRBJ2-7 TRBV19 CASSKAGAKYEQYF
few TRBJ1-2 TRBV7-8 CASSLLFTGGGGYTF
NA TRBJ2-2 TRBV6-5 CASRTGGGGELFF
NA TRBJ2-1 TRBV27 CASSSPGQGPGNEQFF
NA TRBJ1-1 TRBV6-2/TRBV6-3 CASSYGDRDTEAFF
NA TRBJ1-3 TRBV30 CAWSVGGAANTIYF
NA TRBJ1-1 TRBV30 CAWKDREEAFF
NA TRBJ1-2 TRBV7-2 CASSLGDRGYYGYTF
once TRBJ1-5 TRBV12-5 CASAPPGGSNQPQHF
NA TRBJ1-5 TRBV15 CATSGRRGFRGAQPQHF
NA TRBJ1-1 TRBV6-5 CASRPGQGTTEAFF
NA TRBJ1-5 TRBV7-9 CASSLGGDQPQHF
NA TRBJ2-1 TRBV30 CAWTGLAANEQFF
NA TRBJ1-1 TRBV3-1/TRBV3-2 CASSLMNTEAFF
NA TRBJ2-1 TRBV7-2 CASSLGHLQVGLYGEQFF
NA TRBJ2-3 TRBV19 CASSTPGLGTDTQYF
NA TRBJ2-7 TRBV10-3 CATRAGVIDEQYF
NA TRBJ2-3 TRBV2 CASSTTDTQYF
NA TRBJ1-2 TRBV29-1 CSVQAGDGYTF
few TRBJ1-2 TRBV28 CASSGQFFYGYTF
NA TRBJ2-5 TRBV11-1 CASSFGQGETQYF
NA TRBJ2-6 TRBV5-1 CASSPGQGAPGANVLTF
few TRBJ1-1 TRBV19 CASSISLWGSGNTEAFF
NA TRBJ1-5 TRBV6-5 CASSSGTGGSQPQHF
once TRBJ2-7 TRBV7-2 CASSFVLAGAYEQYF
once TRBJ1-5 TRBV21-1 CASSIKRDIYSNQPQHF
NA TRBJ2-1 TRBV11-3 CASSSLTSFNEQFF
NA TRBJ2-3 TRBV7-9 CASSFETDTQYF
NA TRBJ2-1 TRBV7-9 CASRPSGSVTYEQFF
NA TRBJ2-7 TRBV18 CASSLGQSSYEQYF
NA TRBJ2-4 TRBV2 CASSGAILAKNIQYF
NA TRBJ1-6 TRBV5-5 CASSSAGRSTITLHF
few TRBJ2-1 TRBV7-3 CASSSIQANEQFF
few TRBJ1-3 TRBV6-6 CASKTPGQGAGNTIYF
NA TRBJ2-5 TRBV27 CASSSPAQVYF